The clone carrying this T cell receptor beta chain was detected many times. Its antigen remains unidentified. Template switching added a universal primer site, and cDNA bore unique molecular identifiers. TCRdb used MiXCR to reprocess the 5' RACE reads, holding one entry per CDR3 protein. Found here are more than 1.5 million distinct CDR3 sequences, more than 30% of them singletons; the top ten hold 0.25% to 0.3%. The CDR3 length is 15 residues. From germline, CDR1 is ENHRY and CDR2 SYGVKD. The ends were cut back, 2 bases at V and 2 bases at J, with 11 bases in the middle. This entry is derived from a study of identical twins. Study findings and constraints: Cross-sectional statistics, not tracking of the same donors, supported the conclusions. Reduced insertions were recorded for abundant cord blood beta clonotypes, with no such pattern in memory repertoires.

The chain combines TRBV10-3 with TRBJ2-3; no clear D. The TCR originated in a newborn girl in good health. Sequenced material: cord blood. The CDR3 loop is CAISEEESITDTQYF. CDR3 DNA sequence: TGTGCCATCAGTGAGGAGGAGTCGATCACAGATACGCAGTATTTT.